These T cell receptor beta chains were read from a single sample in a study of molecular identifiers for immune sequencing clone quantification. TCRdb analysed the PCR reads with MiXCR anew, one entry per CDR3 protein. The sample has about 500,000 distinct CDR3 sequences, around 23% seen once. The sequenced sample was naive CD8+ T cells from blood, with Jurkat cell RNA spiked in. The origin of the receptors is a human donor in good health. Some libraries in this study had Jurkat cell RNA spiked in. Each CDR3 is given with its conserved first and last residue.

v_call	cdr3_aa
TRBV7-9	CASSSVSNDLRGEQYF
TRBV4-3	CASSQDSITTEAFF
TRBV4-1	CASSQDAGPEAFF
TRBV7-3	CASSTGRQTGELFF
TRBV12-3/TRBV12-4	CASSSLGLNTGELFF
TRBV9	CASSVEGLNTDTQYF
TRBV7-9	CASSGTDTLSSGNTIYF
TRBV4-3	CASSQWVGQPQHF
TRBV19	CASSDQQGKGEYTDTQYF
TRBV9	CASSADDREYNSPLHF
TRBV6-1	CASREGQGSGGEAFF
TRBV20-1	CSGRLNTEAFF
TRBV6-1	CASSDKLAGGGTQYF
TRBV7-9	CASSARSGTGNTIYF
TRBV9	CASSVDSGTGGFEQYF
TRBV9	CASSPTGQPPVTF
TRBV20-1	CSALAREQYF
TRBV7-3	CASSSQVGSPDTQYF
TRBV4-1	CASSQDRGQGPPYERYF
TRBV19	CASTAGDIRSYEQYF
TRBV5-3	CASGGGQIPPYEQYF
TRBV19	CASSLGSLNTGELFF
TRBV7-2	CASSPSRSGSSHEQYF
TRBV4-3	CASSQSVNYGYTF
TRBV4-3	CASSPNEMNTEAFF
TRBV6-5	CASSYAGGLSGELFF
TRBV27	CASSLNVGHSYNEQFF
TRBV11-2	CASISGTDTQYF
TRBV6-6	CASLDGGNQPQHF
TRBV27	CASSFARDSDNQPQHF
TRBV20-1	CSANGDRALAFF
TRBV28	CASSLYRDRGQGAKNIQYF
TRBV30	CAWSLGAGAQETQYF
TRBV20-1	CSARVTGTGYTGELFF
TRBV24-1	CATSDLAGDTQYF
TRBV20-1	CSARDLHTENKNIQYF
TRBV19	CASSGGDSADTQYF
TRBV7-9	CASSLVGEGENTEAFF
TRBV7-2	CASTMSEPGETQYF
TRBV29-1	CSVPDLPNGYTF
TRBV7-9	CASSLSDRGLETLYF